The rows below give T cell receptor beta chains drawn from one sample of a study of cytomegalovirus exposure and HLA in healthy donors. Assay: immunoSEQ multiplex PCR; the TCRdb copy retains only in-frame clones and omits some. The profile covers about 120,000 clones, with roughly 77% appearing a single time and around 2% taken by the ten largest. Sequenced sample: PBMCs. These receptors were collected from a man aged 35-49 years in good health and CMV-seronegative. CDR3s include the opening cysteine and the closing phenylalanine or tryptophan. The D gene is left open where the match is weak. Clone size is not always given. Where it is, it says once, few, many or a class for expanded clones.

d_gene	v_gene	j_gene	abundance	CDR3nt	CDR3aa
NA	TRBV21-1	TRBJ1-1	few	TGTGCCAGCAGCAAATCTATGAACACTGAAGCTTTCTTT	CASSKSMNTEAFF
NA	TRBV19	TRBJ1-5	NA	TGTGCCAGTACCTCGTTCAGGGCTCGGGATCAGCCCCAGCATTTT	CASTSFRARDQPQHF
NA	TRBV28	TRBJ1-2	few	TGTGCCAGCAGTTTAGAACGGGGGATCGACTATGGCTACACCTTC	CASSLERGIDYGYTF
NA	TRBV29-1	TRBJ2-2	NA	TGCAGCGTCGGGGATACCGGGGAGCTGTTTTTT	CSVGDTGELFF
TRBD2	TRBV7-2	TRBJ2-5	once	TGTGCCAGCAGCTTAGCGCGGCGGGAGCCGTCCCAGTACTTC	CASSLARREPSQYF
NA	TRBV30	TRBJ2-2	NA	TGTGCCTGGAGGTTAAACACCGGGGAGCTGTTTTTT	CAWRLNTGELFF
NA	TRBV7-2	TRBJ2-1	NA	TGTGCCAGCAGCTTCCGGCGGATCAACAATGAGCAGTTCTTC	CASSFRRINNEQFF
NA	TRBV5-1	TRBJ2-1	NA	TGCGCCAGCAGCTTGGCGCAGGGCAACTACAATGAGCAGTTCTTC	CASSLAQGNYNEQFF
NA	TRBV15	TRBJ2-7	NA	TGTGCCACCAGCAGAGAAGTGGGCAGAGAATACGAGCAGTACTTC	CATSREVGREYEQYF
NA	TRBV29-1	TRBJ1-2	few	TGCAGCGTGGTGCGCCGCAATTTCTATGGCTACACCTTC	CSVVRRNFYGYTF
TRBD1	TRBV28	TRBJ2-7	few	TGTGCCAGCAGTGAAAGGGACAGCAGCAGTCGGCAGTACTTC	CASSERDSSSRQYF
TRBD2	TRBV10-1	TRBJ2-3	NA	TGCGCCAGTTCCACCGGGACTAGAACAGCTACGCAGTATTTT	CASSTGTRTATQYF
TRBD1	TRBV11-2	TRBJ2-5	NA	TGTGCCAGCAGCTTAGGGACAGGGGCCCTCCAAGAGACCCAGTACTTC	CASSLGTGALQETQYF
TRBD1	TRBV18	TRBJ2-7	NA	TGTGCCAGCTCACCAAAAGGTACAGGGGCCGAGCAGTACTTC	CASSPKGTGAEQYF
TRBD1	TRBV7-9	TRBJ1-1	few	TGTGCCAGCAGCCCTACCGGACAGGTCATGAACACTGAAGCTTTCTTT	CASSPTGQVMNTEAFF
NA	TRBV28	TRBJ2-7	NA	TGTGCCAGCACCCTGGGGCCAACCTACGAGCAGTACTTC	CASTLGPTYEQYF